Sequencing of this TCR beta chain was carried out in a study of CD8 T cells in Susac syndrome. Healthy donors matched for age and sex were used as controls. Study-wide results and caveats: The relatively small number of individuals in the TCR sequencing and HLA analysis was acknowledged by the study.

With regard to this clonotype: The antigen is not known.

The germline V gene encodes CDR1 WNHNN and CDR2 SYGVQD (reference sequence). V shed 3 bases, J shed 2 bases, and the junction held 3 bases outside the gene matches. This CDR3 contains 14 residues. RNA was extracted with the RNeasy kit, and a quantity of 0.5 to 1 ug was reverse transcribed using random hexamers. TCRdb re-analysed the immunoSEQ multiplex PCR reads in MiXCR, keeping a single row per CDR3 protein. The table shows roughly 120,000 distinct CDR3 sequences, with about 94% occurring only once. The TCR was taken from a human donor in good health. The rearrangement uses TRBV10-1 and TRBJ2-5; 7 bases line up with TRBD2. Material for sequencing was CD4+ T cells from PBMCs. The CDR3: CASSDPGLQETQYF. CDR3 in DNA: TGCGCCAGCAGTGACCCGGGACTACAAGAGACCCAGTACTTC.